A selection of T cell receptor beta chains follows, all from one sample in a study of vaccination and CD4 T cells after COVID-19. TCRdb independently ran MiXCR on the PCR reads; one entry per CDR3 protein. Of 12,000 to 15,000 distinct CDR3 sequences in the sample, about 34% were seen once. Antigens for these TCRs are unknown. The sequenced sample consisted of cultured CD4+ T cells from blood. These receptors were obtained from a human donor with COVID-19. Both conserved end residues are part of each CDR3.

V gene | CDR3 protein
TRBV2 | CASSDRGGGRRTF
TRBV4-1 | CASSLAGGIQETQYF
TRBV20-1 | CSAADPPKTQYF
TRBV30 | CAWREALNQPQHF
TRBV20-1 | CSAHTATSGGPLNTGELFF
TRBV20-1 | CSAPRGVNTEAFF
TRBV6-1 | CASRTPLNTEAFF
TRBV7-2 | CASSYGGGRNNEQFF
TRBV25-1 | CASSEYTGVKETQYF
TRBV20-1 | CSANRDAEYQQYF
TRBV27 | CASSFIPGPNTGELFF
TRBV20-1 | CSASEGYQGNSPLHF
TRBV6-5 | CASSYSPITNYGYTF
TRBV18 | CASSPLRPDTGELFF
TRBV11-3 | CASSPGKGTTNEKLFF
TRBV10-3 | CAISAGGSAGELFF
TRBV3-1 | CASSQDGLAQETQYF
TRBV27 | CASSLGGQTSGANVLTF
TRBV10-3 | CAISLQGGGYTF
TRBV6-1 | CASRPGLASYEQYF
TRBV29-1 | CSGSRDNAFF
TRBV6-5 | CASSWDTEAFF
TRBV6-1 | CASSEALRKLFF
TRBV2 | CASSETGLNTGELFF
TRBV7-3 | CASSLSSMRNTGELFF
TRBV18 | CASSPSSFGTGELFF
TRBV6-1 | CASRREKGAGGGNEQYF
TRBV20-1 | CSASPRGASTNEKLFF
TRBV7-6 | CASSLEAVGYTF
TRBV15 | CATGGAGSGANVLTF
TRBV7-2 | CASSFGQASLAGIF
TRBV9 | CASSVSQGAFEQYF
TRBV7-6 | CASSLDRDEQYF
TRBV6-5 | CASSYQTDDSPLHF
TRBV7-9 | CASSLDGTGGFYEQYF
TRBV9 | CASSVGGTSQVGDGYTF
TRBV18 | CASSSRQGALGEAFF
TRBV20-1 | CSARRTEPTDTQYF
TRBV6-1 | CASSPGATQGYTF